This is a list of T cell receptor beta chains from one sample in a study of blood T cell repertoires in COVID-19. This table comes from immunoSEQ multiplex PCR, and its TCRdb copy is limited to in-frame clones, with some not included. The table includes more than 100,000 clones, 81% detected once. Sequenced sample: peripheral blood. The source is a woman aged 55 to 70 with active or convalescent COVID-19. Each CDR3 is given without its conserved first and last residue.

j_gene	v_gene	CDR3aa
TRBJ1-5	TRBV28	ASRTRVSNQPQH
TRBJ1-5	TRBV30	ARGLRQGLQPQH
TRBJ1-2	TRBV6-5	ASTRREGSGYT
TRBJ2-5	TRBV5-6	ASSLGISLETQY
TRBJ2-1	TRBV4-3	ASSPTPAGVYNEQF
TRBJ2-3	TRBV19	ASSTRSGGFTDTQY
TRBJ1-4	TRBV5-1	ASSLDGRVNEKLF
TRBJ2-1	TRBV29-1	SVEEVKGTSNNEQF
TRBJ1-1	TRBV30	AWSFGERGTEAF
TRBJ1-2	TRBV27	ASSLLQGEVGT
TRBJ1-2	TRBV6-5	ASTLDPSYGYT
TRBJ1-2	TRBV28	ASSLRGREGYT
TRBJ2-3	TRBV10-3	ATLGLAGDTQY
TRBJ2-5	TRBV2	ASSVLGRDQETQY
TRBJ1-2	TRBV11-2	ASSLDMAGGTGGYT
TRBJ2-3	TRBV4-1	ASSPATGGVTQY
TRBJ2-1	TRBV19	ASSIQTGGRNEQF
TRBJ2-5	TRBV13	ASSSYRGQETQY
TRBJ2-3	TRBV19	ASSMGTGVWDTQY
TRBJ1-1	TRBV19	ASSIGPRANTEAF
TRBJ2-3	TRBV27	ASSSPRTSGNTDTQY
TRBJ2-1	TRBV11-3	ASSLDWRNEQF
TRBJ1-5	TRBV5-1	ASSLSGDWNQPQH
TRBJ2-3	TRBV4-1	ASSRGTRDIWDTQY
TRBJ1-1	TRBV15	ATSTRVSEAF
TRBJ2-5	TRBV6-2/TRBV6-3	ASSYPPRGLAGKETQY
TRBJ2-5	TRBV11-1	ASSFWGGETQY
TRBJ2-1	TRBV4-1	ASSLAGDLYNEQF
TRBJ2-7	TRBV3-1/TRBV3-2	ASSQGGLKRSYEQY